This T cell receptor delta chain was obtained from a study of gamma-delta T cells after stem cell transplantation. TCRdb called clones from the RT-PCR reads again using CATT. There are about 2,400 delta-chain clones in the sample; roughly two fifths occur only once, and roughly a fifth lies in the top ten. The CDR3 runs 19 residues. Trimming at V came to 2 bases and at J to 2 bases, leaving 19 bases not matched to a gene. CDR1 and CDR2 from the germline V gene are GEAIGNYY and EKD. The sequence was collected from a human donor. It is not recorded whose cells these are; they may come from a transplant donor. The chain joins TRDV2 to TRDJ1, with TRDD3 matching over 7 bases. The material sequenced was gamma-delta T cells. The CDR3: CACDKLGAPQLYKTDKLIF. The CDR3 DNA reads TGTGCCTGTGACAAGCTGGGGGCCCCCCAACTTTATAAGACCGATAAACTCATCTTT.